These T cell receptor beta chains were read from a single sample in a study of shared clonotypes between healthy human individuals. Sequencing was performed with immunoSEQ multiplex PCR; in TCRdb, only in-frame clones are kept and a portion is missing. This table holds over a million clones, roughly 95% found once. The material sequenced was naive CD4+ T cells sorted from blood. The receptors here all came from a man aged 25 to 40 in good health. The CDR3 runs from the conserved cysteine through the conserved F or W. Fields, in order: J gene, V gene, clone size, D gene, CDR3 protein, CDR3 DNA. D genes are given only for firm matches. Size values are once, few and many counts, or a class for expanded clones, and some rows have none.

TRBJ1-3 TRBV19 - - CASSSLGLNSGNTIYF TGTGCCAGTAGTAGCCTAGGACTCAACTCTGGAAACACCATATATTTT
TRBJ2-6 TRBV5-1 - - CASSPTARRGLLSGANVLTF TGCGCCAGCAGTCCCACTGCCCGAAGGGGCCTCCTCTCTGGGGCCAACGTCCTGACTTTC
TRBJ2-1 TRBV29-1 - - CSVRLGVEQFF TGCAGCGTGAGACTCGGAGTTGAGCAGTTCTTC
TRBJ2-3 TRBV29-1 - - CSVEDIVGGGTDTQYF TGCAGCGTTGAAGATATCGTGGGAGGAGGAACAGATACGCAGTATTTT
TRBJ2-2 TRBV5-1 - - CASSSQGSTGELFF TGCGCCAGCAGCTCCCAGGGGAGCACCGGGGAGCTGTTTTTT
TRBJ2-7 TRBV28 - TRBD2 CASSPQGLAVEQYF TGTGCCAGCAGTCCGCAAGGACTAGCGGTCGAGCAGTACTTC
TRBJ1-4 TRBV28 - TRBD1 CASSYRDSRPLNEKLFF TGTGCCAGCAGTTACCGGGACAGTCGGCCCCTTAATGAAAAACTGTTTTTT
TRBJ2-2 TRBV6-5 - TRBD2 CASSIAGGYTGELFF TGTGCCAGCAGTATAGCGGGAGGGTACACCGGGGAGCTGTTTTTT
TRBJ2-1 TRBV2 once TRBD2 CASSELGLAGKNEQFF TGTGCCAGCAGTGAGTTGGGACTAGCGGGTAAAAATGAGCAGTTCTTC
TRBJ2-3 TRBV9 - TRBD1 CASSPRQGSTDTQYF TGTGCCAGCAGCCCGAGACAGGGAAGCACAGATACGCAGTATTTT
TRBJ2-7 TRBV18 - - CASSPSAGNEQYF TGTGCCAGCTCACCAAGTGCGGGAAACGAGCAGTACTTC
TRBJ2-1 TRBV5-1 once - CASSPGGPVGAIDNEQFF TGCGCCAGCAGCCCCGGGGGTCCGGTCGGGGCGATCGACAATGAGCAGTTCTTC
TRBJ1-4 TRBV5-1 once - CASSWAGGQEKLFF TGCGCCAGCAGCTGGGCTGGAGGGCAGGAAAAACTGTTTTTT
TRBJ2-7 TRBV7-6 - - CASSPSTGPYEQYF TGTGCCAGCAGCCCCTCGACAGGACCATACGAGCAGTACTTC
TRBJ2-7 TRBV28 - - CATTNSYEQYF TGTGCCACGACCAACTCCTACGAGCAGTACTTC
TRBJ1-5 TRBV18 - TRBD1 CASSNRDRGNQPQHF TGTGCCAGCTCAAACCGGGACAGGGGCAATCAGCCCCAGCATTTT
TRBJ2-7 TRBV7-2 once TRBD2 CASSLSGRAPEQYF TGTGCCAGCAGCCTTAGCGGGAGGGCCCCCGAGCAGTACTTC
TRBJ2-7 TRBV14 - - CASSLGRRSSYEQYF TGTGCCAGCAGCCTTGGCAGGAGGTCCTCCTACGAGCAGTACTTC
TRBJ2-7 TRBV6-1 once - CASSVSDSYEQYF TGTGCCAGCAGTGTCAGCGACAGCTACGAGCAGTACTTC
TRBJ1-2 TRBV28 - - CASTTRGAEGYTF TGTGCCAGCACCACGAGGGGCGCGGAGGGCTACACCTTC
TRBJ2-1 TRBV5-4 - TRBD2 CASIREPGGRTPHEQFF TGTGCCAGCATCAGAGAGCCTGGCGGGAGGACCCCACATGAGCAGTTCTTC
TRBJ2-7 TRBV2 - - CASSLQPYEQYF TGTGCCAGCAGCCTACAGCCCTACGAGCAGTACTTC
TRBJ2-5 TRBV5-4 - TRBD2 CASSSKREGETQYF TGTGCCAGCAGCTCGAAGCGGGAGGGGGAGACCCAGTACTTC
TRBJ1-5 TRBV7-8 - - CASSFPGQQPQHF TGTGCCAGCAGCTTCCCAGGGCAGCAGCCCCAGCATTTT
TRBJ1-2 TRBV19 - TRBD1 CASSIDLADRGHGYTF TGTGCCAGTAGTATAGATCTGGCCGACAGGGGTCATGGCTACACCTTC
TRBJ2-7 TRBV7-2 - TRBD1 CASSGDSYEQYF TGTGCCAGCAGCGGGGACAGTTACGAGCAGTACTTC
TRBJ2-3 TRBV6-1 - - CASSVRTSTDTQYF TGTGCCAGCAGTGTGCGTACTAGCACAGATACGCAGTATTTT
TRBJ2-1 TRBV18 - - CASSPGLYNEQFF TGTGCCAGCTCACCGGGGCTATACAATGAGCAGTTCTTC
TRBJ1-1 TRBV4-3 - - CASSQAPGANENTEAFF TGCGCCAGCAGCCAAGCACCCGGGGCAAACGAGAACACTGAAGCTTTCTTT
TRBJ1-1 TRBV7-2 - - CASSLAGAGNTEAFF TGTGCCAGCAGCTTAGCGGGGGCAGGGAACACTGAAGCTTTCTTT
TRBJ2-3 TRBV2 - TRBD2 CASSDGTRAHGDTQYF TGTGCCAGCAGTGACGGGACTAGGGCTCACGGAGATACGCAGTATTTT
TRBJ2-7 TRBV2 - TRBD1 CASRTGEYYYEQYF TGTGCCAGCAGGACAGGGGAGTATTACTACGAGCAGTACTTC
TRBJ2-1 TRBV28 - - CASSSFYNEQFF TGTGCCAGCAGTTCCTTCTACAATGAGCAGTTCTTC
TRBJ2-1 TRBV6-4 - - CASSDSSYNEQFF TGTGCCAGCAGTGACAGCTCCTACAATGAGCAGTTCTTC
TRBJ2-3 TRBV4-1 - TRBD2 CASSQDRSSGRGGEDTQYF TGCGCCAGCAGCCAAGATAGGTCTAGCGGGAGAGGGGGTGAAGATACGCAGTATTTT
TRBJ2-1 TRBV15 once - CATSRGVVSGLQFF TGTGCCACCAGCAGAGGAGTCGTTAGCGGATTGCAGTTCTTC
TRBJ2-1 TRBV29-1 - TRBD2 CSVGGTSGRAAYNEQFF TGCAGCGTTGGAGGTACTAGCGGGAGGGCCGCCTACAATGAGCAGTTCTTC
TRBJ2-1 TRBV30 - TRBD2 CAWSQGLAGGREQFF TGTGCCTGGAGCCAGGGACTAGCGGGAGGACGCGAGCAGTTCTTC
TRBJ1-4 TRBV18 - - CASSPASGGEKLFF TGTGCCAGCTCACCCGCTTCCGGTGGTGAAAAACTGTTTTTT
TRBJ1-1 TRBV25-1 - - CASSELVEAFF TGTGCCAGCAGTGAATTAGTGGAAGCTTTCTTT
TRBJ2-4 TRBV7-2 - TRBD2 CASSYGGVAKNIQYF TGTGCCAGCAGCTATGGGGGGGTAGCCAAAAACATTCAGTACTTC